The present TCR beta chain was sequenced within a study of blood T cell repertoires in COVID-19. Study at large: The study drew acute and convalescent COVID-19 samples from the United States, Italy and Spain.

Authors' data handling: From reference gene primer amplification, estimates of nucleated cell counts were derived. Measured with immunoSEQ multiplex PCR; TCRdb has only the in-frame clones, and not every one. V and J calls and clone size are given by that table; D and trimming were obtained from the DNA. Of roughly 110,000 clones listed, 80% to 85% are singletons. J was trimmed by 2 bases and V by 7 bases; bases with no gene match: 6. This CDR3 contains 15 residues. CDR1 SNHLY and CDR2 FYNNEI come from the germline V gene. This receptor was obtained from a woman between 70 and 85 years old with acute or convalescent COVID-19. V is TRBV2 and J is TRBJ2-2; 8 bases agree with TRBD1. The sample consisted of peripheral blood. Here the CDR3 DNA reads TGTGCCAGCACCACGACAGGGGTTAACACCGGGGAGCTGTTTTTT. Its protein is CASTTTGVNTGELFF.